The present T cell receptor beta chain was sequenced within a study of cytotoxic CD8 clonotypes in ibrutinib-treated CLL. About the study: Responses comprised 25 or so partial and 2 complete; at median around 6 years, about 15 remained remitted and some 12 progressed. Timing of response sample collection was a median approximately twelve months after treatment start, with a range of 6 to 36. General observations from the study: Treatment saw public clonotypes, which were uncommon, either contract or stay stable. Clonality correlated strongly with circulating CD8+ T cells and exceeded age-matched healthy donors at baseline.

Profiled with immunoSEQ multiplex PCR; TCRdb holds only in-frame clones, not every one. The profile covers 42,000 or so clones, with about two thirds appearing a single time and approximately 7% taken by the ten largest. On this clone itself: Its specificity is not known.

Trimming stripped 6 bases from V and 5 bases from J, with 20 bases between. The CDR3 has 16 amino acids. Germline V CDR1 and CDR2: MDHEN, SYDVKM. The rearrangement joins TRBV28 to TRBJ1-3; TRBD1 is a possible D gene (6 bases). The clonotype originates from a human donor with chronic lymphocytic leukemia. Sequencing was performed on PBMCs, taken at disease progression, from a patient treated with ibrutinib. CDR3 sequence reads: CASSSKWLWGRNTIYF. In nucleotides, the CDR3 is TGTGCCAGCAGCTCTAAATGGCTCTGGGGGCGAAACACCATATATTTT.